This T cell receptor (beta chain) was sequenced in a study of control samples from healthy donors and cancer patients. The CDR3 consists of 15 residues. V lost 4 bases, J lost 1 base, and 14 bases lay in between. Germline CDR1 is SGHRS and CDR2 is YFSETQ. Assay used: immunoSEQ multiplex PCR; TCRdb lists only in-frame clones, some missing. The table has 100,000 to 150,000 clones, around nine tenths seen once; the top ten hold roughly 8%. This clonotype was obtained from a man in his fifties or sixties with head and neck cancer. The chain combines TRBV5-1 with TRBJ1-1, with TRBD1 as a possible D gene (6 bases). Sequenced input: PBMCs. The CDR3 sequence: CASSIQGGTNTEAFF. For the CDR3, the DNA is TGCGCCAGCAGCATACAGGGCGGAACGAACACTGAAGCTTTCTTT.